This T cell receptor (beta chain) was sequenced in a study of T cells in localized non-small cell lung cancer. Profiling relied on immunoSEQ multiplex PCR, and the TCRdb table lists in-frame clones only, not all of them. The sample comprises roughly 34,000 clones, around 84% of which are singletons, and less than 5% rests with the top ten. This clone was counted a few times. This CDR3 comprises 13 residues. V lost 6 bases, J lost 6 bases, and 14 bases lay in between. The V gene's germline CDR1 is SGHDN and CDR2 FVKESK. This TCR came from a male donor at least 60 years old with stage III lung adenocarcinoma. The chain couples TRBV14 to TRBJ2-5; D ambiguous. The specimen comprised peripheral blood, sampled before any cancer treatment. CDR3 sequence (DNA): TGTGCCAGCAGTGGGCAGGACGAGCAGACCCAGTACTTC. Amino acid sequence: CASSGQDEQTQYF. The whole variable domain, filled in from reference TRBV14 and TRBJ2-5, reads EAGVTQFPSHSVIEKGQTVTLRCDPISGHDNLYWYRRVMGKEIKFLLHFVKESKQDESGMPNNRFLAERTGGTYSTLKVQPAELEDSGVYFCASSGQDEQTQYFGPGTRLLVL.